Presented here are 29 T cell receptor beta chains from one specimen sequenced in a study of T cell repertoires in cytomegalovirus infection. TCRdb re-called the reads through MiXCR, storing one row per CDR3 protein. The table has under 300,000 distinct CDR3 sequences, around 15% seen once. Sequencing was performed on CD8+ T cells from PBMCs. These receptor sequences come from a human donor in good health (CMV status not recorded). Some clones in this sample may be carry-over from other donors' samples.

This clonotype was recorded many times. The chain links TRBV7-8 to TRBJ2-7; D remains ambiguous. V dropped 0 bases and J dropped 6 bases, with 9 bases sitting between them. The CDR3 runs to 13 residues. CDR1 is SGHVS, CDR2 FQNEAQ, per germline. CDR3 DNA: TGTGCCAGCAGCTTAGCTAGGGTTAGCGAGCAGTACTTC. Translation: CASSLARVSEQYF.

This clonotype was picked up a small number of times. This rearrangement joins TRBV20-1 to TRBJ2-2; no clear D. V dropped 1 base and J dropped 2 bases, with 14 bases sitting between them. Germline CDR1 is DFQATT and CDR2 is SNEGSKA (reference sequence). This CDR3 comprises 16 residues. CDR3 loop: CSARAWQALNTGELFF. In DNA, the CDR3 is TGCAGTGCTAGAGCGTGGCAGGCCCTCAACACCGGGGAGCTGTTTTTT.

In its sample, this clonotype was seen a few times. This chain links TRBV6-6 with TRBJ1-2; D gene uncertain. Germline CDR1 and CDR2: MNHNY and SVGAGI (reference sequence). There are 15 residues in the CDR3. The V and J ends lost 3 bases and 0 bases respectively, with 11 bases between them. The DNA of the CDR3 is TGTGCCAGCAGTTATCTCCCGGACGCTAACTATGGCTACACCTTC. Its translation: CASSYLPDANYGYTF.

The table lists this clonotype with a few counts. This chain joins TRBV7-2 and TRBJ2-5; TRBD2 matches at 10 bases. Germline CDR1 is SGHTA and CDR2 is FQGNSA. The CDR3 length is 14 residues. After removal of 7 bases from V and 1 base from J, the junction contained 3 bases not matched to a gene. Here the CDR3 DNA reads TGTGCCAGCAATAGCGGGGGGACCCAAGAGACCCAGTACTTC. Its protein product is CASNSGGTQETQYF.

The chain links TRBV12-3 or TRBV12-4 to TRBJ1-5; tentative D call: TRBD1 (5 bases). V was pared by 0 bases and J by 11 bases, with 11 bases between. The CDR3 has 13 residues. The CDR3 DNA reads TGTGCCAGCAGTTTAGCGGGGCCGGGATCCCAGCATTTT. Translating gives CASSLAGPGSQHF.

This clonotype was seen a handful of times. The rearrangement uses TRBV7-9 and TRBJ2-2, with TRBD2 as a possible D gene (5 bases). The germline CDR1 and CDR2 sequences are SEHNR and FQNEAQ (reference sequence). V lost 5 bases and J 5 bases, leaving 15 bases between the germline ends. The CDR3 is 15 residues long. CDR3 bases: TGTGCCAGCAGCCCGGGATCCCCCGGGACCGGGGAGCTGTTTTTT. Protein sequence: CASSPGSPGTGELFF.

In this sample, this clonotype turned up a few times. The rearrangement joins TRBV4-1 to TRBJ2-1, with TRBD2 as a possible D gene (5 bases). The CDR3 is 16 amino acids. The germline V gene encodes CDR1 MGHRA and CDR2 YSYEKL. V was clipped by 1 base and J by 5 bases, with 15 bases between them. The CDR3 bases are TGCGCCAGCAGCCAAGGGTACGGGGTAATAGACAATGAGCAGTTCTTC. Its protein product is CASSQGYGVIDNEQFF.

The chain recombines TRBV28 with TRBJ2-7; D perhaps matches TRBD1 (6 bases). V was clipped by 3 bases and J by 2 bases, with 35 bases between them. The CDR3 totals 22 residues. Per the germline V gene, CDR1 is MDHEN and CDR2 is SYDVKM. Written as DNA, the CDR3 is TGTGCCAGCAGTTTCTTTAGGAACGGGCAGGGACACCTCACCCACTGGCCCTACGAGCAGTACTTC. It translates to CASSFFRNGQGHLTHWPYEQYF.

With regard to this clonotype: This sequence may be a read error, since a much larger clone differs from it by one base. The chain recombines TRBV6-1 with TRBJ2-7, with 7 bases fitting TRBD1. The trim removed 6 bases at V and 2 bases at J, leaving 10 bases unmatched. The CDR3 sequence is 15 residues long. In germline, CDR1 is MNHNS, CDR2 SASEGT. The CDR3 loop reads CASSPTGTAAYEQYF. The CDR3 DNA reads TGTGCCAGCAGCCCTACCGGGACAGCGGCCTACGAGCAGTACTTC.

This clonotype has just a few counts. The chain carries TRBV12-3 or TRBV12-4 and TRBJ1-4; 8 nucleotides align to TRBD1. This CDR3 region has 19 residues. V lost 2 bases to trimming and J lost 2 bases; unmatched junction nucleotides: 13. CDR3 sequence reads: CASSLLTGAQAATNEKLFF. DNA for the CDR3: TGTGCCAGCAGTTTATTGACAGGGGCGCAGGCTGCCACTAATGAAAAACTGTTTTTT.

The chain recombines TRBV28 with TRBJ2-3; TRBD2 agrees at 9 bases. The CDR3 totals 21 residues. Germline V gives CDR1 MDHEN, CDR2 SYDVKM. V was pared by 2 bases and J by 0 bases, with 18 bases of the junction left unmatched. The CDR3 nucleotides are TGTGCCAGCAGTTTAAGTGCTGGCCTAGCGGGGACCGGAACTAGCACAGATACGCAGTATTTT. This translates into CASSLSAGLAGTGTSTDTQYF.

This clonotype has only a few counts. The CDR3 spells CSASAGEWGEQFF. In DNA form, the CDR3 reads TGCAGTGCTAGTGCGGGGGAATGGGGTGAGCAGTTCTTC. The rearrangement uses TRBV20-1 and TRBJ2-1, with 7 nucleotides matching TRBD2. Germline CDR1 reads DFQATT; CDR2 reads SNEGSKA (reference sequence). V lost 3 bases to trimming and J lost 9 bases; unmatched junction nucleotides: 8. The CDR3 spans 13 residues.

This clonotype was observed a handful of times. This chain links TRBV11-2 with TRBJ1-5, with D perhaps TRBD1 (5 bases). The CDR3 consists of 14 residues. Germline V gives CDR1 SGHAT, CDR2 FQNNGV. Trimming cost V 3 bases and J 7 bases, with 13 bases left between them. The CDR3 DNA sequence: TGTGCCAGCAGCTTCCAGGGAACGAAACAGCCCCAGCATTTT. It encodes CASSFQGTKQPQHF.

The chain carries TRBV7-9 and TRBJ1-2; D is unresolved. This CDR3 is built from 13 residues. Trimming stripped 5 bases from V and 3 bases from J, with 10 bases between. The V gene's germline CDR1 is SEHNR and CDR2 FQNEAQ (reference sequence). The CDR3 sequence is CASSTVEDYGYTF. The CDR3 region has the DNA TGTGCCAGCAGCACCGTTGAGGACTATGGCTACACCTTC.

This clonotype showed up many times. The chain uses TRBV7-2 and TRBJ2-3; 11 bases agree with TRBD2. V was pared by 4 bases and J by 5 bases, with 5 bases of the junction left unmatched. Per the germline V gene, CDR1 is SGHTA and CDR2 is FQGNSA. The CDR3 has 15 residues. CDR3 DNA sequence: TGTGCCAGCAGCTCGACTAGCGGGGACGGAGATACGCAGTATTTT. This codes for CASSSTSGDGDTQYF.

Turning to this clonotype: At one end, the junction sequence differs from germline, possibly due to a read error. The CDR3 DNA sequence: TGTGCCAGCAGCCAAGATGAAGGTGGGACAGGGACGGATAATGAGCAGTTCTTT. This codes for CASSQDEGGTGTDNEQFF. The gene calls are TRBV4-2 and TRBJ2-1; 9 nucleotides line up with TRBD1. Germline-derived CDR1 and CDR2 are LGHNA and YNFKEQ. This CDR3 has 18 residues.

The CDR3: CASSFLAGQDHLWGYTF. The CDR3 DNA is TGTGCCAGCAGTTTTCTGGCTGGACAGGACCATCTATGGGGCTACACCTTC. The chain recombines TRBV28 with TRBJ1-2; TRBD1 matches at 7 bases. This CDR3 contains 17 residues. With V trimmed by 3 bases and J by 8 bases, 18 bases remained unmatched. Germline V gene data show CDR1 as MDHEN and CDR2 as SYDVKM.

In its sample, this clonotype was seen many times. V and J are TRBV25-1 and TRBJ2-1, with D uncertain. The CDR3 length is 13 residues. Germline V CDR1 and CDR2: MGHDK, SYGVNS. V lost 1 base to trimming and J lost 7 bases, with 8 bases between them. The CDR3 DNA reads TGTGCCAGCAGTGAATTAGGTGGGAATGAGCAGTTCTTC. Amino acids: CASSELGGNEQFF.

The chain carries TRBV29-1 and TRBJ2-7, with D possibly TRBD1 on 5 matching bases. V was cut by 2 bases and J by 0 bases, with 11 bases left in between. The CDR3 sequence is 14 residues long. The germline V gene encodes CDR1 SQVTM and CDR2 ANQGSEA. CDR3 sequence (DNA): TGCAGCGTTGAATTAGGTGACAGCTCCTACGAGCAGTACTTC. It codes for CSVELGDSSYEQYF.

This clonotype has a count of ten or more. The chain is built from TRBV6-1 and TRBJ2-1; 11 bases line up with TRBD2. The germline gives CDR1 MNHNS, CDR2 SASEGT. This CDR3 is 15 amino acids long. Germline trimming cut 4 bases from V and 7 bases from J; bases unmatched to any gene: 6. Here the CDR3 reads CASSGVAGGRNEQFF. For the CDR3, the DNA is TGTGCCAGCAGTGGGGTAGCGGGGGGGCGGAATGAGCAGTTCTTC.

The chain couples TRBV11-2 to TRBJ2-7; possibly TRBD1 or TRBD2 for D (5 bases each). The CDR3 extends over 14 amino acids. Germline-derived CDR1 and CDR2 are SGHAT and FQNNGV. Trimming removed 1 base at V and 3 bases at J, with 10 bases between. The CDR3 bases are TGTGCCAGCAGCTTAGGCCAGAGGGGCTACGAGCAGTACTTC. It translates to CASSLGQRGYEQYF.

This clonotype was picked up many times. The V gene is TRBV4-1, the J gene TRBJ2-7; 8 nucleotides line up with TRBD1. The CDR3 is made up of 15 amino acids. CDR1 MGHRA and CDR2 YSYEKL come from the germline V gene. J gave up 1 base and V 4 bases, and 6 bases lay outside the gene matches. In nucleotides, the CDR3 is TGCGCCAGCAGCCTCGGACAGGGTCTTTCCTACGAGCAGTACTTC. This gives the protein CASSLGQGLSYEQYF.

The sample holds many counts of this clonotype. This chain joins TRBV12-3 or TRBV12-4 and TRBJ2-7, with D perhaps given as TRBD1 or TRBD2 (5 bases each). Trimming pared 3 bases from V and 4 bases from J, leaving 13 bases between. The CDR3 is 14 amino acids. Written as DNA, the CDR3 is TGTGCCAGCAGTTTCCGGGACCGCCTATACGAGCAGTACTTC. Protein: CASSFRDRLYEQYF.

The chain employs TRBV19 and TRBJ2-3; tentatively, D is TRBD2 (6 bases). V was cut by 5 bases and J by 0 bases, with 12 bases left in between. CDR1 is LNHDA and CDR2 is SQIVND in the germline V gene (reference sequence). The CDR3 loop spans 15 amino acids. The CDR3 here is CASSARDSSTDTQYF. As DNA, the CDR3 is TGTGCCAGTAGTGCAAGGGACTCTAGCACAGATACGCAGTATTTT. Based on the CDR3 plus reference TRBV19 and TRBJ2-3, the full variable domain is DGGITQSPKYLFRKEGQNVTLSCEQNLNHDAMYWYRQDPGQGLRLIYYSQIVNDFQKGDIAEGYSVSREKKESFPLTVTSAQKNPTAFYLCASSARDSSTDTQYFGPGTRLTVL.

This clonotype was seen at least ten times. Here the CDR3 reads CASSFLQRARDGYTF. In nucleotides, the CDR3 is TGTGCCAGCAGCTTCCTACAAAGGGCCCGGGATGGCTACACCTTC. The V call is TRBV7-2, the J call TRBJ1-2; D not resolved. CDR1 and CDR2 from the germline V gene are SGHTA and FQGNSA. This CDR3 has 15 residues. V lost 3 bases and J lost 6, with 17 bases in between.

Many counts were recorded for this clonotype. The chain carries TRBV7-3 and TRBJ2-2; D is unclear. The CDR3 totals 16 residues. The germline V gene encodes CDR1 SGHTA and CDR2 FQGTGA. Trimming left V 5 bases short and J 2 bases short, with 15 bases between. The CDR3 nucleotides read TGTGCCAGCAGCACCTCGCGATTTTATAACACCGGGGAGCTGTTTTTT. It yields the protein CASSTSRFYNTGELFF.

This clonotype came up many times. The J gene is TRBJ2-1, the V gene TRBV29-1; D remains unclear. This CDR3 contains 12 residues. Trimming stripped 3 bases from V and 1 base from J, with 4 bases between. Germline CDR1 is SQVTM and CDR2 is ANQGSEA. The CDR3 spells CSVDRSYNEQFF. For the CDR3, the DNA is TGCAGCGTTGATCGTTCCTACAATGAGCAGTTCTTC.

V and J are TRBV25-1 and TRBJ1-2; D gene unclear. The germline V and J ends were trimmed by 5 bases and 2 bases, with 15 bases remaining between them. Germline CDR1 and CDR2: MGHDK and SYGVNS. The CDR3 has 15 residues. CDR3 DNA sequence: TGTGCCAGCAGTTCGGCGGGCAGGTCAAACTATGGCTACACCTTC. Its protein is CASSSAGRSNYGYTF.

This clonotype was counted only a few times. This chain connects TRBV6-1 to TRBJ2-2; D is undetermined. Trimming took off 7 bases at V and 3 bases at J, with 12 bases between the two ends. CDR3 length: 14 residues. Germline assignment: CDR1 MNHNS and CDR2 SASEGT. CDR3 nucleotide sequence: TGTGCCAGCATTCGGACGGAGTACACCGGGGAGCTGTTTTTT. It encodes CASIRTEYTGELFF.